This T cell receptor beta chain originates from a study of cytomegalovirus exposure and HLA in healthy donors. In the PCR, 60 Vbeta and 13 Jbeta primers were used. Data came from immunoSEQ multiplex PCR; TCRdb stores just in-frame clones and leaves some out. Of 100,000 or so clones listed, under 80% are singletons. Study-level results: The study listed around 150 cytomegalovirus-associated TCR beta chains.

J lost 4 bases, V lost 4 bases, and 12 bases had no gene match. Germline values: CDR1 SGHTS, CDR2 YDEGEE. This CDR3 contains 16 residues. Concerning this clone itself: Antigen unknown.

The sample comprised PBMCs. The chain recombines TRBV5-8 with TRBJ1-1; 8 bases map to TRBD1. The TCR was taken from a woman aged 40 to 50 in good health and CMV-seropositive. The CDR3 sequence is CASSPRTGLVGTEAFF. CDR3 bases: TGTGCCAGCAGCCCTCGGACAGGGCTAGTGGGCACTGAAGCTTTCTTT.